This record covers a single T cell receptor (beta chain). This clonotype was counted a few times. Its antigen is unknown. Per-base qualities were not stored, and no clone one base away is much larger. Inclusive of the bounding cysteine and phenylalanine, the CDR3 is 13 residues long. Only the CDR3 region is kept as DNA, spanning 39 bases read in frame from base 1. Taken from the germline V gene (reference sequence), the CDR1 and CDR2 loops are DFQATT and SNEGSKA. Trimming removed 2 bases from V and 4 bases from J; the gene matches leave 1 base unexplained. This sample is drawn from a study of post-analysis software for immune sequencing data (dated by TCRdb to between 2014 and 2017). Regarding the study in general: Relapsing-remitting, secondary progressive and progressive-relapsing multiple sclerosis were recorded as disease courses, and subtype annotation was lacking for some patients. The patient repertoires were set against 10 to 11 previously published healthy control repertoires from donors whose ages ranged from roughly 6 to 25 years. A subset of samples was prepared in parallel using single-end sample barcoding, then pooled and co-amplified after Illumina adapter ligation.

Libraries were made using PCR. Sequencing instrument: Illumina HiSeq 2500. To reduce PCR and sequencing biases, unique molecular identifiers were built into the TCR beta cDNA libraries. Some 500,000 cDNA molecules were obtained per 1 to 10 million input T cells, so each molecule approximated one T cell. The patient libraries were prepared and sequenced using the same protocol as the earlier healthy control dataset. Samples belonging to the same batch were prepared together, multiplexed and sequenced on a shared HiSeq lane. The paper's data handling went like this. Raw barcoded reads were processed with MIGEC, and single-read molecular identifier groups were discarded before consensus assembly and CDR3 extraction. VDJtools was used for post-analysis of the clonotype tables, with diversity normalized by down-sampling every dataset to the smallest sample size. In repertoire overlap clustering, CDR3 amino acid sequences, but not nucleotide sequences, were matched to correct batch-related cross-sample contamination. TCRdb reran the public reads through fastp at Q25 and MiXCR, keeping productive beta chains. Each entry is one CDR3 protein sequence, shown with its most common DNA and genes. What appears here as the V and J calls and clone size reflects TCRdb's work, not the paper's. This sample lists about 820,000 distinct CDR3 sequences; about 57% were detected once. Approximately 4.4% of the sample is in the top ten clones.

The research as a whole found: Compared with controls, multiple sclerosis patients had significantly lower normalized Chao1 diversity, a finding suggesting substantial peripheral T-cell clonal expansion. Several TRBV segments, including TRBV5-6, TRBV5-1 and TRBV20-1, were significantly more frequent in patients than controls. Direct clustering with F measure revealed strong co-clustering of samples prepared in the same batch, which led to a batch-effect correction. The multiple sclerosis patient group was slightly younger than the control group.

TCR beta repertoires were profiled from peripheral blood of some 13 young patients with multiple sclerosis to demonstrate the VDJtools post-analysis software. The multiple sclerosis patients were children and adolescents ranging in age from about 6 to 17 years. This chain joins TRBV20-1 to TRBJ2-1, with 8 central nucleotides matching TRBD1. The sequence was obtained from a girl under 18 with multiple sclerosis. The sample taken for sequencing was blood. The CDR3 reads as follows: CSARTGGYNEQFF. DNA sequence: TGCAGTGCTAGAACAGGGGGATACAATGAGCAGTTCTTC.